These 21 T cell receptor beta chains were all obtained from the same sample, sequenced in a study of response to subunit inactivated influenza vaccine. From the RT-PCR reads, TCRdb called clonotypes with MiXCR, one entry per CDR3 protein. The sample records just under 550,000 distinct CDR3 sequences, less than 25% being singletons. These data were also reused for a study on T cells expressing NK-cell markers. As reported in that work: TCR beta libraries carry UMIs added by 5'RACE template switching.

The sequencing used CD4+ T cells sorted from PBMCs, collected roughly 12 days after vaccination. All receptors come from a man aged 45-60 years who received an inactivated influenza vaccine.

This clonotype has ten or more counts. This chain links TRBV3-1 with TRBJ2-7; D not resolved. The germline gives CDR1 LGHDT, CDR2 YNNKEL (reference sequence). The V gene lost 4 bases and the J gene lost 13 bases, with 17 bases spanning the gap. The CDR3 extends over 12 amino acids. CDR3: CASSLNGGRCYF. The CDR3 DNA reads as TGTGCCAGCAGCCTAAACGGTGGCCGGTGCTACTTC.

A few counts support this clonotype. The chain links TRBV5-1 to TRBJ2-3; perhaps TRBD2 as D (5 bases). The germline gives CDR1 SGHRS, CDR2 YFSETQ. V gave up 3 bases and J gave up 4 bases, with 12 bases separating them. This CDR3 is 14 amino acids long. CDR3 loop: CASSSREGSDTQYF. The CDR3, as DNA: TGCGCCAGCAGCTCCCGGGAAGGGTCAGATACGCAGTATTTT.

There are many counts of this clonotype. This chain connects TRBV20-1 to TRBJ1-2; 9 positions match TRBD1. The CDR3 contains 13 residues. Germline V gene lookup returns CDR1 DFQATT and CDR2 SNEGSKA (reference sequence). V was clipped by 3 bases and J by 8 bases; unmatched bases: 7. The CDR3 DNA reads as TGCAGTGCTAGGCCCCGGGACAGGGAGGGCTACACCTTC. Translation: CSARPRDREGYTF.

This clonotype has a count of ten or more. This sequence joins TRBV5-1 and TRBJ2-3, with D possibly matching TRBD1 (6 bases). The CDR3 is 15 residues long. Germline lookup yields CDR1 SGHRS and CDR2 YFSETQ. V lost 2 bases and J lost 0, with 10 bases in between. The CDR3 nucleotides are TGCGCCAGCAGCTTCCGAACAGGGAGCACAGATACGCAGTATTTT. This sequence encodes CASSFRTGSTDTQYF.

CDR3 DNA sequence: TGTGCCAGCAGTGAAGTCAGGACAGGGAGCTCCTATAATTCACCCCTCCACTTT. Translated: CASSEVRTGSSYNSPLHF. This chain connects TRBV6-1 to TRBJ1-6, with TRBD1 matching over 8 bases. Germline assignment: CDR1 MNHNS and CDR2 SASEGT. The CDR3 is 18 residues long. Trimming removed 1 base from V and 0 bases from J; junction bases left unmatched: 5.

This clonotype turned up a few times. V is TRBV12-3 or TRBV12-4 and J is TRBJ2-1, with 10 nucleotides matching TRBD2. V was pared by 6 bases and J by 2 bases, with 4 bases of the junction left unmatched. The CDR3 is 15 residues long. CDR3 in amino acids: CASSRSGGAYNEQFF. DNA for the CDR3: TGTGCCAGCAGCCGCAGCGGGGGGGCCTACAATGAGCAGTTCTTC.

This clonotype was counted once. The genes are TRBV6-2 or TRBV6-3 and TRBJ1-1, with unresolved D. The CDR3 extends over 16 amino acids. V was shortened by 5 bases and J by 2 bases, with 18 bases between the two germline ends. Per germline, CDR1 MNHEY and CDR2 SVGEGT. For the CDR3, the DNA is TGTGCCAGCAGTCCGGTTGGGGTTTATTTAAACACTGAAGCTTTCTTT. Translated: CASSPVGVYLNTEAFF.

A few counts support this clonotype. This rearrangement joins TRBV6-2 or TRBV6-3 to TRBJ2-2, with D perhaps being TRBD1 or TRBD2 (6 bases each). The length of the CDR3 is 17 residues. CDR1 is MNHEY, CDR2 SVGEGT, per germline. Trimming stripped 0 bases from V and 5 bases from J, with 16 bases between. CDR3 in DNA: TGTGCCAGCAGTTACTCGAGGGGGGCGCCACGGACCGGGGAGCTGTTTTTT. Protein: CASSYSRGAPRTGELFF.

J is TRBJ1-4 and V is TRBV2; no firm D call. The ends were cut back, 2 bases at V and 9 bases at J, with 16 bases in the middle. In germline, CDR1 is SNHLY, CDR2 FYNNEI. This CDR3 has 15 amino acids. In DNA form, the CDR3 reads TGTGCCAGCAGTGAATCCCCAGGAAATCGGAAAAAACTGTTTTTT. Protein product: CASSESPGNRKKLFF.

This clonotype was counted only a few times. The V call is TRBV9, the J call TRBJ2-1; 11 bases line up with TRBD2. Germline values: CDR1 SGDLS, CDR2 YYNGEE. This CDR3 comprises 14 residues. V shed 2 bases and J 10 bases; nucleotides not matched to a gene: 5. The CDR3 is CASSVGTSGKEQFF. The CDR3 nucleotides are TGTGCCAGCAGCGTGGGGACTAGCGGTAAAGAGCAGTTCTTC.

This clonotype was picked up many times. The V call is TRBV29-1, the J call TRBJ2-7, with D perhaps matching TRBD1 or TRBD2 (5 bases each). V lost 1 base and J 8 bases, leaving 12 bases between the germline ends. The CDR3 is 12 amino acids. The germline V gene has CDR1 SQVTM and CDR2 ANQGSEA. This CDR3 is CSVEGDRLKQYF. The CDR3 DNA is TGCAGCGTTGAAGGGGACCGACTGAAGCAGTACTTC.

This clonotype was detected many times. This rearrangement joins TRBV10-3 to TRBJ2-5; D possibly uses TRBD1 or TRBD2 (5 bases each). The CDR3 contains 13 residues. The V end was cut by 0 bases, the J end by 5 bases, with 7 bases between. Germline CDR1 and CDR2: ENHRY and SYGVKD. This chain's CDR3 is CAISESGVETQYF. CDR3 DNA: TGTGCCATCAGTGAGTCGGGGGTGGAGACCCAGTACTTC.

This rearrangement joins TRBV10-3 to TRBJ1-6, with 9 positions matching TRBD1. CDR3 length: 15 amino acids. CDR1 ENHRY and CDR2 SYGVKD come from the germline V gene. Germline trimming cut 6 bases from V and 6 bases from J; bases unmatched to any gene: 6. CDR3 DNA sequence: TGTGCCATCAGCCAGTTGGACAGGGGTAATTCACCCCTCCACTTT. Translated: CAISQLDRGNSPLHF.

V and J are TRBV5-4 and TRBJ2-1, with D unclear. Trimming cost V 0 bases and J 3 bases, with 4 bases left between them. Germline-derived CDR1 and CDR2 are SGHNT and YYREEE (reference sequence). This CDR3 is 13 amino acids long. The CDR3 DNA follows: TGTGCCAGCAGCTTGGAATACTACAATGAGCAGTTCTTC. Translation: CASSLEYYNEQFF. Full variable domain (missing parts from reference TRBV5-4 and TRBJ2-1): ETGVTQSPTHLIKTRGQQVTLRCSSQSGHNTVSWYQQALGQGPQFIFQYYREEENGRGNFPPRFSGLQFPNYSSELNVNALELDDSALYLCASSLEYYNEQFFGPGTRLTVL.

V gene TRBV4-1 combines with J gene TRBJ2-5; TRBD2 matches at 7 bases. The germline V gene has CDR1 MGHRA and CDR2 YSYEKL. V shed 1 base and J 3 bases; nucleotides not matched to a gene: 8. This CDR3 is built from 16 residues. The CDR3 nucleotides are TGCGCCAGCAGCCAAGTAGGGCGCGGACTAGAAGAGACCCAGTACTTC. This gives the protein CASSQVGRGLEETQYF.

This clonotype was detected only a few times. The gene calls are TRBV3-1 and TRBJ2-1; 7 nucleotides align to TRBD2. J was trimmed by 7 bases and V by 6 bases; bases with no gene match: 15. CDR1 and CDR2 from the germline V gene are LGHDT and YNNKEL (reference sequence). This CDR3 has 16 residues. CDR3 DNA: TGTGCCAGCAGTCGGCGGACGGGAGGTTTCGTGAATGAGCAGTTCTTC. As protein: CASSRRTGGFVNEQFF.

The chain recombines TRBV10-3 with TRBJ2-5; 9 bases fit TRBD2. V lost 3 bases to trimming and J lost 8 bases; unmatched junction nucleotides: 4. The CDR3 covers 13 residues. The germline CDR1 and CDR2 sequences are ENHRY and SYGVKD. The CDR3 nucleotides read TGTGCCATCAGTGAATTAGCGGGAGTTACCCAGTACTTC. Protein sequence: CAISELAGVTQYF.

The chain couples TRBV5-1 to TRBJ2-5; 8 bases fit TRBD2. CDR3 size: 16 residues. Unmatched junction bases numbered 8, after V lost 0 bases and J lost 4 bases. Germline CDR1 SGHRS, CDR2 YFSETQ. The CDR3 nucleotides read TGCGCCAGCAGCTTGGATCGGGGGGGCTGGGGAGAGACCCAGTACTTC. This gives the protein CASSLDRGGWGETQYF.

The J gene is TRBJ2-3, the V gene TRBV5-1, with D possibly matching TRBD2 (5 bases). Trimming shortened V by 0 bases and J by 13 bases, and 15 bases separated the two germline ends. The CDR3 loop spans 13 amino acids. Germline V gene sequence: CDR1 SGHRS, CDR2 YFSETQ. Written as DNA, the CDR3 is TGCGCCAGCAGCTTGGGTTTGCAGGTCGGGAAGTATTTT. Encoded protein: CASSLGLQVGKYF.

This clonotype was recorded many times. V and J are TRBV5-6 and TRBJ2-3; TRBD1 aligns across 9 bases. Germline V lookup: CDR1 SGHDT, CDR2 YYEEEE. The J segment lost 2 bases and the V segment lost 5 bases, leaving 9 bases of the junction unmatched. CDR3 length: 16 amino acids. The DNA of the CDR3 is TGTGCCAGCAGTCAAATCCGGGACAGGGACACAGATACGCAGTATTTT. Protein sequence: CASSQIRDRDTDTQYF.

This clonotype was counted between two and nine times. The CDR3 reads CASRYGEANTGELFF. The CDR3 DNA is TGTGCCAGCAGGTACGGCGAAGCGAACACCGGGGAGCTGTTTTTT. The genes are TRBV14 and TRBJ2-2; D uncertain. Trimming removed 6 bases at V and 0 bases at J, with 11 bases between. CDR1 is SGHDN and CDR2 is FVKESK in the germline V gene. The CDR3 is made up of 15 amino acids.